The 3 T cell receptor beta chains listed next were all sequenced from one sample in a study of blood T cell repertoires in COVID-19. The table came from immunoSEQ multiplex PCR; TCRdb's copy has only in-frame clones and leaves some out. This table has around 250,000 clones, approximately 83% appearing once. Sequencing input: PBMCs or T cells enriched from blood (not recorded which). The receptors shown here come from a woman aged 45-59 years who had recovered from COVID-19.

This clone was counted only a few times. The CDR3 DNA is TGTGCCATTTACCAGCGGGAGTCCTACAATGAGCAGTTCTTC. It codes for CAIYQRESYNEQFF. The chain combines TRBV6-4 with TRBJ2-1, with 8 positions matching TRBD2. Trimming took 10 bases from V and 1 from J; bases not matched to a gene: 6. From germline, CDR1 is MRHNA and CDR2 SNTAGT. The CDR3 is made up of 14 amino acids.

The V call is TRBV28, the J call TRBJ1-3, with D possibly matching TRBD1 (5 bases). V was trimmed by 2 bases and J by 0 bases, leaving 11 bases between them. The CDR3 totals 16 residues. The germline gives CDR1 MDHEN, CDR2 SYDVKM. This CDR3 reads CASSLELRGSGNTIYF. The CDR3 region has the DNA TGTGCCAGCAGTTTAGAGTTAAGGGGCTCTGGAAACACCATATATTTT.

J is TRBJ1-2 and V is TRBV12-3 or TRBV12-4, with D maybe TRBD1 (6 bases). This CDR3 is 12 amino acids long. The V gene lost 3 bases and the J gene lost 6 bases, with 8 bases spanning the gap. The CDR3 nucleotides read TGTGCCAGCAGTTTGGGGGCAGATGGCTACACCTTC. Translating it yields CASSLGADGYTF.